The 32 T cell receptor beta chains given below trace back to one sample, sequenced in a study of T cells in Graves' hyperthyroidism and ophthalmopathy. RNA transcripts yielded amplified TCR beta CDR3 regions. An initial round of RT-PCR targeting the TCR CDR3 relied on the HTBI primer set. TCRdb itself ran the multiplex PCR reads through MiXCR, one entry per CDR3 protein. In the table there are about 510,000 distinct CDR3 sequences, around 15% of which are singletons. Input material: blood. The receptors were gathered from a woman aged 40-49 years with Graves' hyperthyroidism.

This clonotype has a count of ten or more. The rearrangement joins TRBV7-8 to TRBJ2-1; D remains unclear. The germline CDR1 and CDR2 sequences are SGHVS and FQNEAQ. The ends were cut back, 5 bases at V and 6 bases at J, with 11 bases in the middle. This CDR3 spans 13 amino acids. Here the CDR3 DNA reads TGTGCCAGCAGCCCGAACGGCGTCAATGAGCAGTTCTTC. Its protein is CASSPNGVNEQFF.

This clonotype was counted many times. The rearrangement links TRBV6-1 to TRBJ2-1, with 13 positions matching TRBD2. The V segment lost 5 bases and the J segment 1 base; nucleotides outside the gene matches: 8. CDR3 size: 18 residues. The germline V gene encodes CDR1 MNHNS and CDR2 SASEGT. The CDR3 DNA reads as TGTGCCAGCAGTTACGAAGGACTAGCGGGAGAGTCCTACAATGAGCAGTTCTTC. Its translation: CASSYEGLAGESYNEQFF.

Many counts were recorded for this clonotype. The chain couples TRBV27 to TRBJ2-1; 11 nucleotides line up with TRBD2. Germline assignment: CDR1 MNHEY and CDR2 SMNVEV (reference sequence). The CDR3 runs 17 residues. Trimming cost V 6 bases and J 4 bases; bases outside gene matches: 11. The CDR3 loop is CASSQAPGTSGYNEQFF. The CDR3 coding sequence is TGTGCCAGCAGCCAAGCTCCCGGGACTAGCGGATACAATGAGCAGTTCTTC.

The sample holds many counts of this clonotype. This chain uses TRBV28 with TRBJ2-1, with a tentative D call TRBD2 (7 bases). CDR1 and CDR2 (germline): MDHEN, SYDVKM. The ends were cut back, 2 bases at V and 8 bases at J, with 16 bases in the middle. The CDR3 contains 15 residues. The CDR3 sequence is CASSLGGADYHEQFF. CDR3 coding DNA: TGTGCCAGCAGTTTAGGGGGGGCGGATTACCATGAGCAGTTCTTC. Full variable domain (remainder filled in from reference TRBV28 and TRBJ2-1): DVKVTQSSRYLVKRTGEKVFLECVQDMDHENMFWYRQDPGLGLRLIYFSYDVKMKEKGDIPEGYSVSREKKERFSLILESASTNQTSMYLCASSLGGADYHEQFFGPGTRLTVL.

Ten or more counts support this clonotype. In DNA, the CDR3 is TGCAGCGTTGCCAGGGCGAACACTGAAGCTTTCTTT. This sequence encodes CSVARANTEAFF. The chain links TRBV29-1 to TRBJ1-1; a weak D match, TRBD1 (5 bases). Trimming took off 4 bases at V and 1 base at J, with 7 bases between the two ends. There are 12 residues in the CDR3. Germline V gene lookup returns CDR1 SQVTM and CDR2 ANQGSEA.

This clonotype has ten or more counts. The chain has TRBV7-3 and TRBJ2-2; D possibly matches TRBD1 or TRBD2 (5 bases each). The CDR3 has 17 residues. V was cut by 5 bases and J by 3 bases, with 19 bases left in between. In germline, CDR1 is SGHTA, CDR2 FQGTGA. The CDR3 DNA follows: TGTGCCAGCAGCCACACAACTTGGCTGGGGGACACCGGGGAGCTGTTTTTT. Translated: CASSHTTWLGDTGELFF.

This chain uses TRBV5-1 with TRBJ2-1, with 14 nucleotides matching TRBD2. Germline lookup yields CDR1 SGHRS and CDR2 YFSETQ. The CDR3 has 18 residues. The J segment lost 4 bases and the V segment lost 4 bases, leaving 10 bases of the junction unmatched. The CDR3 reads CASSPAGTSGSYYNEQFF. CDR3 nucleotide sequence: TGCGCCAGCAGCCCAGCCGGGACTAGCGGGAGTTATTACAATGAGCAGTTCTTC.

The gene calls are TRBV20-1 and TRBJ2-7; 8 bases fit TRBD2. With 0 bases clipped from V and 0 bases from J, the junction kept 7 bases outside the gene matches. Looked up from germline, CDR1 is DFQATT and CDR2 is SNEGSKA (reference sequence). The CDR3 contains 16 residues. The CDR3 nucleotides are TGCAGTGCTAGAGACTTCCTAAGCGGGGGCTCCTACGAGCAGTACTTC. Amino acids: CSARDFLSGGSYEQYF.

This clonotype has more than one count but fewer than ten. The chain combines TRBV6-1 with TRBJ2-3; TRBD2 aligns across 12 bases. This CDR3 is built from 17 residues. J gave up 0 bases and V 6 bases, and 7 bases lay outside the gene matches. CDR1 is MNHNS, CDR2 SASEGT, per germline. In DNA, the CDR3 is TGTGCCAGCAGATTGAAAGGGACTAGCGGGAGCACAGATACGCAGTATTTT. Translation gives CASRLKGTSGSTDTQYF.

This chain joins TRBV25-1 and TRBJ2-7, with D uncertain. V was clipped by 3 bases and J by 3 bases, with 9 bases between them. CDR1 and CDR2 from the germline V gene are MGHDK and SYGVNS. The CDR3 is 13 residues long. This chain's CDR3 is CASSERRDYEQYF. CDR3 DNA sequence: TGTGCCAGCAGTGAGCGAAGAGACTACGAGCAGTACTTC.

This clonotype was recorded at least ten times. The chain is built from TRBV6-1 and TRBJ1-2, with D tentatively TRBD1 (5 bases). The CDR3 runs 15 residues. Germline values: CDR1 MNHNS, CDR2 SASEGT. V was pared by 3 bases and J by 4 bases, with 15 bases between. CDR3: CASSEYRTYPYGYTF. CDR3 coding DNA: TGTGCCAGCAGTGAGTACAGGACATACCCCTATGGCTACACCTTC.

This rearrangement joins TRBV14 to TRBJ2-1; TRBD1 matches at 7 bases. V lost 1 base, J lost 0 bases, and 12 bases stayed unmatched. The CDR3 runs 19 residues. Germline CDR1 reads SGHDN; CDR2 reads FVKESK. Here the CDR3 reads CASSQVERQGPSSYNEQFF. In DNA, the CDR3 is TGTGCCAGCAGCCAAGTCGAAAGACAGGGTCCGAGCTCCTACAATGAGCAGTTCTTC. The variable domain in full, completed from reference TRBV14 and TRBJ2-1, reads EAGVTQFPSHSVIEKGQTVTLRCDPISGHDNLYWYRRVMGKEIKFLLHFVKESKQDESGMPNNRFLAERTGGTYSTLKVQPAELEDSGVYFCASSQVERQGPSSYNEQFFGPGTRLTVL.

This clonotype showed up many times. V gene TRBV9 combines with J gene TRBJ2-5; the D is unclear. Germline CDR1 reads SGDLS; CDR2 reads YYNGEE. V was trimmed by 0 bases and J by 0 bases, leaving 6 bases between them. The CDR3 loop spans 14 amino acids. CDR3 loop: CASSVVEDQETQYF. The CDR3 region has the DNA TGTGCCAGCAGCGTAGTGGAAGACCAAGAGACCCAGTACTTC.

CDR3 sequence: CSANVGTSGGSSYNEQFF. The CDR3 DNA follows: TGCAGTGCAAACGTCGGGACTAGCGGAGGAAGCTCCTACAATGAGCAGTTCTTC. The chain combines TRBV20-1 with TRBJ2-1; 11 positions match TRBD2. This CDR3 spans 18 amino acids. Per germline, CDR1 DFQATT and CDR2 SNEGSKA (reference sequence). The V and J ends lost 6 bases and 0 bases, in that order; junction bases with no gene match: 13.

In DNA form, the CDR3 reads TGTGCCAGCAGGAAGACAGGGTGGAACGAGCAGTACTTC. Translation gives CASRKTGWNEQYF. This sequence joins TRBV28 and TRBJ2-7; 7 bases map to TRBD1. Germline V gene data show CDR1 as MDHEN and CDR2 as SYDVKM. CDR3 length equals 13 residues. J lost 5 bases, V lost 6 bases, and 7 bases had no gene match.

On this clonotype itself: The junction shows a germline mismatch at one end, possibly a read error. The chain carries TRBV6-1 and TRBJ1-2; 7 nucleotides align to TRBD1. Germline V CDR1 and CDR2: MNHNS, SASEGT. The CDR3 is 13 residues long. The CDR3 is CVSSEVGGTGYTF. CDR3 nucleotides: TGTGTCAGCAGTGAAGTAGGGGGCACTGGCTACACCTTC.

This clonotype was seen ten or more times. The chain has TRBV2 and TRBJ2-5, with a possible D match to TRBD2 (6 bases). From germline, CDR1 is SNHLY and CDR2 FYNNEI. Deletions cut 7 bases from V and 4 bases from J, with 16 bases between. The length of the CDR3 is 14 residues. CDR3 DNA sequence: TGTGCCAGCAAGAGAGGGCTAGCGATAGAGACCCAGTACTTC. It translates to CASKRGLAIETQYF.

This clonotype was counted ten times or more. The chain couples TRBV12-3 or TRBV12-4 to TRBJ2-1; D uncertain. V was trimmed by 1 base and J by 0 bases, leaving 10 bases between them. The CDR3 contains 16 residues. The CDR3 loop reads CASSLERKSSYNEQFF. CDR3 sequence (DNA): TGTGCCAGCAGTTTAGAACGGAAAAGCTCCTACAATGAGCAGTTCTTC.

This clonotype was seen ten or more times. The gene calls are TRBV18 and TRBJ1-4; TRBD1 might be the D (5 bases). This CDR3 region has 15 residues. Germline CDR1 KGHSH, CDR2 LQKENI. The V gene lost 5 bases and the J gene lost 2 bases, with 12 bases spanning the gap. As DNA, the CDR3 is TGTGCCAGCTCAGAAGGGGATATGACTAATGAAAAACTGTTTTTT. It specifies CASSEGDMTNEKLFF.

This clonotype was seen repeatedly, ten times or more. The genes are TRBV9 and TRBJ2-2; 13 nucleotides match TRBD2. Germline V lookup: CDR1 SGDLS, CDR2 YYNGEE. J gave up 5 bases and V 4 bases, and 5 bases lay outside the gene matches. The CDR3 is 16 residues long. The CDR3 reads CASSTRLAGGTGELFF. The CDR3, as DNA: TGTGCCAGCAGCACTAGACTAGCGGGAGGTACCGGGGAGCTGTTTTTT.

This clonotype appeared many times. The V and J genes are TRBV6-1 and TRBJ1-1; tentatively, D is TRBD1 (6 bases). Germline V gives CDR1 MNHNS, CDR2 SASEGT. This CDR3 is 15 amino acids long. V lost 5 bases and J 2 bases, leaving 15 bases between the germline ends. Written as DNA, the CDR3 is TGTGCCAGCAGTCACCAAGCTGGGGGCAACACTGAAGCTTTCTTT. It encodes CASSHQAGGNTEAFF.

The sample holds many counts of this clonotype. This chain uses TRBV12-3 or TRBV12-4 with TRBJ1-1, with unresolved D. Trimming removed 3 bases from V and 4 bases from J, with 18 bases in between. The CDR3 contains 16 residues. The CDR3 DNA sequence: TGTGCCAGCAGTTTTTATCCTGCCATTGGTCCCACTGAAGCTTTCTTT. Translating it yields CASSFYPAIGPTEAFF.

This clonotype has ten or more counts. This chain joins TRBV18 and TRBJ2-1; 9 nucleotides agree with TRBD1. This CDR3 has 13 amino acids. The ends lost 8 bases at V and 8 bases at J; junction bases unmatched: 7. CDR1 is KGHSH, CDR2 LQKENI, per germline. CDR3 sequence: CASASQGAHEQFF. The CDR3 nucleotides read TGTGCCAGCGCATCACAGGGGGCACATGAGCAGTTCTTC.

The sample holds many counts of this clonotype. The V call is TRBV28, the J call TRBJ2-3; 8 positions agree with TRBD2. Germline V lookup: CDR1 MDHEN, CDR2 SYDVKM. J gave up 1 base and V 2 bases, and 5 bases lay outside the gene matches. This CDR3 is built from 16 residues. CDR3 coding DNA: TGTGCCAGCAGTTTACGAACGGGACTAGGCACAGATACGCAGTATTTT. Translation gives CASSLRTGLGTDTQYF. The whole variable domain, filled in from reference TRBV28 and TRBJ2-3, reads DVKVTQSSRYLVKRTGEKVFLECVQDMDHENMFWYRQDPGLGLRLIYFSYDVKMKEKGDIPEGYSVSREKKERFSLILESASTNQTSMYLCASSLRTGLGTDTQYFGPGTRLTVL.

This clonotype appeared many times. The V gene is TRBV5-1, the J gene TRBJ2-5, with 8 nucleotides matching TRBD1. Per germline, CDR1 SGHRS and CDR2 YFSETQ. There are 15 residues in the CDR3. V trimming: 2 bases; J trimming: 5 bases; junction bases outside the gene matches: 8. For the CDR3, the DNA is TGCGCCAGCAGCTTCGTAGGACAGGGCTTCGAGACCCAGTACTTC. This codes for CASSFVGQGFETQYF. Drawing the rest from reference TRBV5-1 and TRBJ2-5, the complete variable domain is KAGVTQTPRYLIKTRGQQVTLSCSPISGHRSVSWYQQTPGQGLQFLFEYFSETQRNKGNFPGRFSGRQFSNSRSEMNVSTLELGDSALYLCASSFVGQGFETQYFGPGTRLLVL.

The J gene is TRBJ1-5, the V gene TRBV7-6; tentatively, D is TRBD1 (6 bases). V was clipped by 5 bases and J by 0 bases, with 14 bases between them. The germline V gene has CDR1 SGHVS and CDR2 FNYEAQ. The CDR3 contains 16 residues. This CDR3 is CASSDNREYSNQPQHF. The CDR3 nucleotides are TGTGCCAGCAGCGATAACAGGGAGTATAGCAATCAGCCCCAGCATTTT. The entire variable domain, with the rest obtained from reference TRBV7-6 and TRBJ1-5, is as follows: GAGVSQSPRYKVTKRGQDVALRCDPISGHVSLYWYRQALGQGPEFLTYFNYEAQQDKSGLPNDRFSAERPEGSISTLTIQRTEQRDSAMYRCASSDNREYSNQPQHFGDGTRLSIL.

This clonotype was counted at least ten times. The V call is TRBV11-2, the J call TRBJ1-5, with D possibly TRBD1 on 5 matching bases. CDR1 is SGHAT and CDR2 is FQNNGV in the germline V gene. The CDR3 sequence is 16 residues long. Trimming took 5 bases from V and 0 from J, leaving 14 bases between them. The CDR3 sequence is CASSPGHGNSNQPQHF. The DNA for the CDR3 is TGTGCCAGCAGCCCAGGGCACGGTAATAGCAATCAGCCCCAGCATTTT.

The table lists this clonotype with a count of one. J is TRBJ2-3 and V is TRBV25-1; D may be TRBD2 (7 bases). V was pared by 3 bases and J by 0 bases, with 16 bases between. Germline values: CDR1 MGHDK, CDR2 SYGVNS. The CDR3 consists of 17 residues. CDR3 protein: CASSDSRRGASTDTQYF. The CDR3 coding sequence is TGTGCCAGCAGTGACTCTCGACGGGGGGCTAGCACAGATACGCAGTATTTT.

This clonotype was counted ten times or more. This chain joins TRBV7-9 and TRBJ2-7, with 9 bases matching TRBD1. The CDR3 has 16 residues. With V trimmed by 1 base and J by 0 bases, 4 bases remained unmatched. CDR1 is SEHNR, CDR2 FQNEAQ, per germline (reference sequence). This CDR3 reads CASSLEGTGLSYEQYF. CDR3 sequence (DNA): TGTGCCAGCAGCTTAGAAGGGACAGGGCTCTCCTACGAGCAGTACTTC. Complete variable domain (other parts from reference TRBV7-9 and TRBJ2-7): DTGVSQNPRHKITKRGQNVTFRCDPISEHNRLYWYRQTLGQGPEFLTYFQNEAQLEKSRLLSDRFSAERPKGSFSTLEIQRTEQGDSAMYLCASSLEGTGLSYEQYFGPGTRLTVT.

In this sample, this clonotype turned up many times. The chain combines TRBV15 with TRBJ1-4; D unresolved. V gave up 5 bases and J gave up 0 bases, with 10 bases separating them. This CDR3 comprises 15 residues. Germline assignment: CDR1 LNHNV and CDR2 YYDKDF (reference sequence). CDR3 loop: CATSPRSATNEKLFF. DNA of the CDR3: TGTGCCACCAGCCCCCGCTCGGCAACTAATGAAAAACTGTTTTTT. Looking up the rest from reference TRBV15 and TRBJ1-4 gives the full variable domain: DAMVIQNPRYQVTQFGKPVTLSCSQTLNHNVMYWYQQKSSQAPKLLFHYYDKDFNNEADTPDNFQSRRPNTSFCFLDIRSPGLGDTAMYLCATSPRSATNEKLFFGSGTQLSVL.

This clonotype was detected many times. The V call is TRBV27, the J call TRBJ2-7; TRBD2 aligns across 13 bases. In germline, CDR1 is MNHEY, CDR2 SMNVEV (reference sequence). Germline trimming cut 5 bases from V and 5 bases from J; bases unmatched to any gene: 6. The CDR3 has 15 residues. CDR3 sequence: CASSPTSGRVHEQYF. CDR3 DNA: TGTGCCAGCAGTCCCACTAGCGGGAGGGTCCACGAGCAGTACTTC.

Many counts were recorded for this clonotype. The chain combines TRBV27 with TRBJ2-1, with D uncertain. CDR1 MNHEY and CDR2 SMNVEV come from the germline V gene (reference sequence). Deletions cut 5 bases from V and 0 bases from J, with 11 bases between. CDR3 length: 15 amino acids. CDR3 loop: CASSGSHNSYNEQFF. The CDR3 DNA reads TGTGCCAGCAGTGGATCCCATAACTCCTACAATGAGCAGTTCTTC.